One sample yielded the 21 T cell receptor beta chains listed below, sequenced in a study of blood T cell repertoires in COVID-19. This table comes from immunoSEQ multiplex PCR, and its TCRdb copy is limited to in-frame clones, with some not included. The table has around 130,000 clones, just under 80% seen once. Specimen: peripheral blood. These receptors came from a man between 60 and 70 years old with active or convalescent COVID-19.

The chain joins TRBV21-1 to TRBJ2-7; TRBD2 is the table's D call, not checked against the DNA. TRBV21-1 has pseudogene status. The CDR3 totals 15 residues. DNA for the CDR3: TGTGCCAGCAGCAAGGTCGAGCGGGGTTGCTACGAGCAGTACTTC. Translated: CASSKVERGCYEQYF.

V gene TRBV19 combines with J gene TRBJ2-6; possibly TRBD2 for D (6 bases). The CDR3 length is 15 residues. V was pared by 5 bases and J by 0 bases, with 8 bases between. From germline, CDR1 is LNHDA and CDR2 SQIVND (reference sequence). CDR3 nucleotides: TGTGCCAGTAGTGGAGGGAGCTCTGGGGCCAACGTCCTGACTTTC. Encoded protein: CASSGGSSGANVLTF.

The chain couples TRBV6-5 to TRBJ2-1, with a tentative D call TRBD2 (6 bases). The CDR3 consists of 14 residues. Germline CDR1 MNHEY, CDR2 SVGAGI. Trimming cost V 5 bases and J 1 base, with 9 bases left between them. The CDR3 DNA reads as TGTGCCAGCAGTACGGGAGCATCCTACAATGAGCAGTTCTTC. Translation gives CASSTGASYNEQFF.

The V and J genes are TRBV11-2 and TRBJ1-6; D ambiguous. The CDR3 loop spans 15 amino acids. Looked up from germline, CDR1 is SGHAT and CDR2 is FQNNGV. V was trimmed by 4 bases and J by 9 bases, leaving 16 bases between them. This chain's CDR3 is CASSYQTPSGSPLHF. The CDR3 DNA reads TGTGCCAGCAGCTATCAAACGCCCTCGGGTTCACCCCTCCACTTT.

This chain connects TRBV7-2 to TRBJ2-3; tentatively, D is TRBD2 (6 bases). Trimming pared 6 bases from V and 4 bases from J, leaving 11 bases between. CDR3 size: 13 residues. The germline gives CDR1 SGHTA, CDR2 FQGNSA. Here the CDR3 DNA reads TGTGCCAGCAGGTTGGAGGGGTCAGATACGCAGTATTTT. It is translated as CASRLEGSDTQYF.

The chain uses TRBV28 and TRBJ2-7, with D perhaps TRBD1 (6 bases). The germline V gene encodes CDR1 MDHEN and CDR2 SYDVKM. This CDR3 is 12 amino acids long. Trimming cost V 5 bases and J 3 bases, with 8 bases left between them. CDR3 residues: CASSGQYYEQYF. The CDR3, as DNA: TGTGCCAGCAGTGGACAGTACTACGAGCAGTACTTC.

The chain joins TRBV7-3 to TRBJ2-6, with D perhaps TRBD2 (5 bases). This CDR3 has 17 residues. Germline V gene lookup returns CDR1 SGHTA and CDR2 FQGTGA. V was trimmed by 0 bases and J by 4 bases, leaving 13 bases between them. The CDR3 DNA is TGTGCCAGCAGCTTAACACTCCCGGGGAGCGGGGCCAACGTCCTGACTTTC. It translates to CASSLTLPGSGANVLTF. Full variable domain (missing parts from reference TRBV7-3 and TRBJ2-6): GAGVSQTPSNKVTEKGKYVELRCDPISGHTALYWYRQSLGQGPEFLIYFQGTGAADDSGLPNDRFFAVRPEGSVSTLKIQRTERGDSAVYLCASSLTLPGSGANVLTFGAGSRLTVL.

V gene TRBV27 combines with J gene TRBJ1-1, with TRBD1 matching 7 bases. This CDR3 is built from 14 residues. V lost 7 bases and J lost 1; bases outside the gene matches: 6. Germline loops: CDR1 MNHEY, CDR2 SMNVEV (reference sequence). The CDR3 region is CASNKGAKNTEAFF. The CDR3 coding sequence is TGTGCCAGCAATAAGGGGGCGAAGAACACTGAAGCTTTCTTT.

J is TRBJ2-3 and V is TRBV2; 9 bases are a match to TRBD1. The V segment lost 6 bases and the J segment 3 bases; nucleotides outside the gene matches: 1. The CDR3 length is 13 residues. Looked up from germline, CDR1 is SNHLY and CDR2 is FYNNEI. CDR3 in amino acids: CASRGQGTDTQYF. DNA for the CDR3: TGTGCCAGCAGGGGACAGGGAACAGATACGCAGTATTTT.

The chain links TRBV7-7 to TRBJ2-5, with D perhaps TRBD2 (5 bases). Germline values: CDR1 SSHAT, CDR2 FNYEAQ (reference sequence). The CDR3 loop spans 16 amino acids. V lost 5 bases to trimming and J lost 1 base, with 17 bases between them. The CDR3 is CASSPLPGLLQETQYF. The DNA of the CDR3 is TGTGCCAGCAGCCCTCTCCCCGGACTTCTCCAAGAGACCCAGTACTTC.

In its sample, this clone was seen a few times. This chain joins TRBV6-2 or TRBV6-3 and TRBJ2-1; D is undetermined. The CDR3 is made up of 12 amino acids. Between the trimmed V and J ends, which lost 1 base and 7 bases, there was a span of 5 bases. Germline V gives CDR1 MNHEY, CDR2 SVGEGT. CDR3 DNA: TGTGCCAGCAGTTACTTATCTAATGAGCAGTTCTTC. Its protein is CASSYLSNEQFF.

This sequence joins TRBV4-3 and TRBJ2-1; the match to TRBD2 covers 13 bases. The germline V gene has CDR1 LGHNA and CDR2 YSLEER. The CDR3 is 17 residues long. J lost 12 bases, V lost 1 base, and 12 bases had no gene match. CDR3 residues: CASSQAPTSGRAKGQFF. Written as DNA, the CDR3 is TGCGCCAGCAGCCAAGCCCCAACTAGCGGGAGGGCCAAGGGGCAGTTCTTC.

CDR3 coding DNA: TGTGCCAGCAGCGCCGGGACAGGGGGCTATCAGGAGACCCAGTACTTC. Translation: CASSAGTGGYQETQYF. This rearrangement joins TRBV7-9 to TRBJ2-5; 12 nucleotides align to TRBD1. In germline, CDR1 is SEHNR, CDR2 FQNEAQ (reference sequence). The CDR3 extends over 16 amino acids. V shed 5 bases, J shed 5 bases, and the junction held 9 bases outside the gene matches. The variable domain in full, completed from reference TRBV7-9 and TRBJ2-5, reads DTGVSQNPRHKITKRGQNVTFRCDPISEHNRLYWYRQTLGQGPEFLTYFQNEAQLEKSRLLSDRFSAERPKGSFSTLEIQRTEQGDSAMYLCASSAGTGGYQETQYFGPGTRLLVL.

The rearrangement uses TRBV6-2 or TRBV6-3 and TRBJ2-5; TRBD2 agrees at 11 bases. The V segment lost 0 bases and the J segment 0 bases; nucleotides outside the gene matches: 6. The length of the CDR3 is 18 residues. CDR1 and CDR2 (germline): MNHEY, SVGEGT. The CDR3 sequence is CASSYSRGLAGHQETQYF. CDR3 DNA sequence: TGTGCCAGCAGTTACTCGAGAGGACTAGCGGGTCACCAAGAGACCCAGTACTTC.

The table lists this clone with a count of one. This specimen includes other DNA sequences encoding the same CDR3. V is TRBV5-1 and J is TRBJ2-3; TRBD1 aligns across 8 bases. Germline V gives CDR1 SGHRS, CDR2 YFSETQ. With V trimmed by 0 bases and J by 4 bases, 4 bases remained unmatched. The CDR3 sequence is 15 residues long. The CDR3 sequence: CASSLAGGFPDTQYF. The CDR3 DNA follows: TGCGCCAGCAGCTTGGCAGGGGGCTTTCCAGATACGCAGTATTTT.

The rearrangement uses TRBV9 and TRBJ1-1; D ambiguous. The CDR3 is 15 amino acids. Trimming left V 0 bases short and J 1 base short, with 10 bases between. CDR1 and CDR2 (germline): SGDLS, YYNGEE. CDR3 nucleotides: TGTGCCAGCAGCGTAGGACACTCGAGGAACACTGAAGCTTTCTTT. Its translation is CASSVGHSRNTEAFF.

The chain carries TRBV5-5 and TRBJ2-5; 8 positions match TRBD1. Trimming took 4 bases from V and 2 from J; bases not matched to a gene: 16. The length of the CDR3 is 18 residues. Looked up from germline, CDR1 is SGHKS and CDR2 is YYEKEE (reference sequence). Here the CDR3 reads CASSPPRRQGIGQETQYF. CDR3 nucleotides: TGTGCCAGCAGCCCCCCCCGGCGACAGGGGATAGGGCAAGAGACCCAGTACTTC.

The chain carries TRBV5-8 and TRBJ1-2, with TRBD1 identical over 11 bases. The trim removed 2 bases at V and 7 bases at J, leaving 4 bases unmatched. The V gene's germline CDR1 is SGHTS and CDR2 YDEGEE. This CDR3 is built from 14 residues. This chain's CDR3 is CASSFGQGAPGYTF. The CDR3, as DNA: TGTGCCAGCAGCTTCGGACAGGGGGCCCCTGGCTACACCTTC.

The chain is built from TRBV28 and TRBJ2-5; possibly TRBD2 for D (6 bases). With 6 bases removed from V and 2 bases from J, the gap between germline ends came to 13 bases. The CDR3 spans 14 residues. Germline CDR1 reads MDHEN; CDR2 reads SYDVKM. The CDR3 coding sequence is TGTGCCAGCAGCCTTAGCGGCTCACAAGAGACCCAGTACTTC. Its translation: CASSLSGSQETQYF. Full variable domain (missing parts from reference TRBV28 and TRBJ2-5): DVKVTQSSRYLVKRTGEKVFLECVQDMDHENMFWYRQDPGLGLRLIYFSYDVKMKEKGDIPEGYSVSREKKERFSLILESASTNQTSMYLCASSLSGSQETQYFGPGTRLLVL.

The chain carries TRBV27 and TRBJ1-2, with D perhaps matching TRBD1 (6 bases). CDR1 and CDR2 (germline): MNHEY, SMNVEV (reference sequence). The CDR3 contains 14 residues. V was pared by 4 bases and J by 7 bases, with 16 bases between. The CDR3 DNA reads as TGTGCCAGCAGTTCTAATTTACAGGGTAGTGGCTACACCTTC. Encoded protein: CASSSNLQGSGYTF.

V is TRBV7-2 and J is TRBJ2-7, with 8 bases identical to TRBD2. This CDR3 contains 16 residues. The J segment lost 2 bases and the V segment lost 6 bases, leaving 12 bases of the junction unmatched. The germline V gene encodes CDR1 SGHTA and CDR2 FQGNSA. The CDR3 DNA reads TGTGCCAGCAGTTCTATAGCGGGACCCCCCCCCTACGAGCAGTACTTC. This sequence encodes CASSSIAGPPPYEQYF. Full variable domain (outside the CDR3, taken from reference TRBV7-2 and TRBJ2-7): GAGVSQSPSNKVTEKGKDVELRCDPISGHTALYWYRQSLGQGLEFLIYFQGNSAPDKSGLPSDRFSAERTGGSVSTLTIQRTQQEDSAVYLCASSSIAGPPPYEQYFGPGTRLTVT.